A single sample gave rise to the 29 T cell receptor beta chains below, sequenced in a study of patients and donors after allogeneic stem cell transplantation. MiXCR, run by TCRdb on the RT-PCR reads, gives a single entry per CDR3 protein. The repertoire holds 150,000 to 200,000 distinct CDR3 sequences, with about a quarter as singletons. Sequencing used blood, either unsorted or a sorted T cell fraction (not recorded which). Source of these receptors: a human donor who was either an allogeneic HSCT recipient or a stem cell or donor lymphocyte infusion donor (not recorded which). It is not recorded whose cells these are; they may come from a transplant donor.

This clonotype came up a few times. The chain employs TRBV27 and TRBJ2-1, with D possibly being TRBD2 (6 bases). The V and J ends lost 3 bases and 3 bases respectively, with 12 bases between them. The CDR3 consists of 15 residues. From germline, CDR1 is MNHEY and CDR2 SMNVEV (reference sequence). In nucleotides, the CDR3 is TGTGCCAGCAGTTTTGGGGTAGCGGTCTACAATGAGCAGTTCTTC. Translation: CASSFGVAVYNEQFF.

This clonotype was recorded a few times. The V and J genes are TRBV20-1 and TRBJ2-2, with 8 bases matching TRBD2. Germline loops: CDR1 DFQATT, CDR2 SNEGSKA (reference sequence). The V segment lost 5 bases and the J segment 3 bases; nucleotides outside the gene matches: 8. The CDR3 covers 15 residues. For the CDR3, the DNA is TGCAGTGCTTTATCGGGGGGGCTCGACACCGGGGAGCTGTTTTTT. It yields the protein CSALSGGLDTGELFF.

J is TRBJ2-1 and V is TRBV20-1, with D perhaps given as TRBD1 or TRBD2 (5 bases each). CDR1 is DFQATT and CDR2 is SNEGSKA in the germline V gene (reference sequence). CDR3 size: 13 residues. Trimming cost V 5 bases and J 10 bases, with 18 bases left between them. The CDR3 DNA reads TGCAGTGCTTCCCGGAATACTAGGGACGAGCAGTTCTTC. It translates to CSASRNTRDEQFF.

The chain recombines TRBV20-1 with TRBJ2-7, with TRBD1 as a possible D gene (6 bases). The V gene's germline CDR1 is DFQATT and CDR2 SNEGSKA (reference sequence). This CDR3 comprises 14 residues. The V and J ends lost 3 bases and 0 bases respectively, with 12 bases between them. The CDR3 region has the DNA TGCAGTGCTAGTGGACAGAACAACTCCTACGAGCAGTACTTC. The encoded protein is CSASGQNNSYEQYF.

This rearrangement joins TRBV12-3 or TRBV12-4 to TRBJ2-5; maybe TRBD1 (6 bases). This CDR3 is 13 amino acids long. The V and J ends lost 6 bases and 5 bases respectively, with 13 bases between them. CDR3 coding DNA: TGTGCCAGCAGCCCAACAGGGATGGAGACCCAGTACTTC. It is translated as CASSPTGMETQYF.

The chain links TRBV9 to TRBJ2-1, with D possibly matching TRBD2 (6 bases). Trimming shortened V by 5 bases and J by 6 bases, and 18 bases separated the two germline ends. The CDR3 length is 15 residues. In germline, CDR1 is SGDLS, CDR2 YYNGEE. The CDR3 region has the DNA TGTGCCAGCAGTCCTTACGGGGGAGTGGTCAATGAGCAGTTCTTC. Protein product: CASSPYGGVVNEQFF. The full variable domain, in which reference TRBV9 and TRBJ2-1 provide the parts outside the CDR3, is DSGVTQTPKHLITATGQRVTLRCSPRSGDLSVYWYQQSLDQGLQFLIQYYNGEERAKGNILERFSAQQFPDLHSELNLSSLELGDSALYFCASSPYGGVVNEQFFGPGTRLTVL.

This chain joins TRBV4-1 and TRBJ2-2; D is unresolved. V was pared by 3 bases and J by 7 bases, with 3 bases between. The CDR3 is made up of 11 amino acids. The germline V gene has CDR1 MGHRA and CDR2 YSYEKL. The CDR3 nucleotides are TGCGCCAGCAGCCAGTACGGGGAGCTGTTTTTT. It specifies CASSQYGELFF.

The genes are TRBV6-5 and TRBJ1-3; no clear D. There are 19 residues in the CDR3. The germline V and J ends were trimmed by 0 bases and 0 bases, with 18 bases remaining between them. CDR1 is MNHEY, CDR2 SVGAGI, per germline. The CDR3 bases are TGTGCCAGCAGTTACTCCCTCACAGTTAGCCCTTTCTCTGGAAACACCATATATTTT. This sequence encodes CASSYSLTVSPFSGNTIYF.

This clonotype was observed a handful of times. J is TRBJ2-1 and V is TRBV30, with a possible D match to TRBD2 (5 bases). Trimming removed 2 bases from V and 1 base from J, with 15 bases in between. There are 16 residues in the CDR3. Germline values: CDR1 GTSNPN, CDR2 SVGIG (reference sequence). CDR3 sequence reads: CAWSFAKDFSYNEQFF. The CDR3 DNA is TGTGCCTGGAGTTTCGCCAAGGACTTTTCCTACAATGAGCAGTTCTTC.

This chain uses TRBV10-3 with TRBJ2-1; 9 positions match TRBD2. Germline assignment: CDR1 ENHRY and CDR2 SYGVKD. The CDR3 is made up of 20 amino acids. Trimming removed 3 bases from V and 0 bases from J; junction bases left unmatched: 15. The CDR3 DNA reads as TGTGCCATCAGTGAAAGGGTAGCGGGAGACCTCGGGGGCTCCTACAATGAGCAGTTCTTC. Its translation is CAISERVAGDLGGSYNEQFF.

This chain uses TRBV5-1 with TRBJ2-5, with TRBD1 identical over 9 bases. The CDR3 contains 17 residues. The germline V gene has CDR1 SGHRS and CDR2 YFSETQ. V trimming: 0 bases; J trimming: 1 base; junction bases outside the gene matches: 7. In nucleotides, the CDR3 is TGCGCCAGCAGCTTGGGTTGGACAGGGGAAGCCCAAGAGACCCAGTACTTC. Translation gives CASSLGWTGEAQETQYF.

This clonotype showed up just a few times. CDR3 sequence reads: CSASMAGGRYYEQYF. In DNA form, the CDR3 reads TGCAGTGCTTCTATGGCGGGGGGCCGGTATTACGAGCAGTACTTC. The chain uses TRBV20-1 and TRBJ2-7; 8 bases map to TRBD2. Per germline, CDR1 DFQATT and CDR2 SNEGSKA (reference sequence). V gave up 5 bases and J gave up 4 bases; unmatched junction bases: 13. This CDR3 has 15 amino acids.

The chain employs TRBV7-9 and TRBJ2-3, with TRBD2 as a possible D gene (6 bases). CDR3 length equals 15 residues. The germline gives CDR1 SEHNR, CDR2 FQNEAQ (reference sequence). Trimming removed 2 bases at V and 6 bases at J, with 15 bases between. In DNA, the CDR3 is TGTGCCAGCAGCTTACCGAGAGGACTAAATGATACGCAGTATTTT. Its protein is CASSLPRGLNDTQYF.

This chain's CDR3 is CASSYSIPRDANYGYTF. CDR3 in DNA: TGTGCCAGCAGTTACTCTATCCCCAGGGACGCTAACTATGGCTACACCTTC. V usage is TRBV6-5 and J usage is TRBJ1-2; a weak D match, TRBD1 (5 bases). Germline V gene lookup returns CDR1 MNHEY and CDR2 SVGAGI. The CDR3 is made up of 17 amino acids. The V end was cut by 0 bases, the J end by 0 bases, with 14 bases between.

The rearrangement links TRBV9 to TRBJ2-3; 8 bases line up with TRBD2. J gave up 2 bases and V 2 bases, and 10 bases lay outside the gene matches. This CDR3 has 17 amino acids. Germline CDR1 reads SGDLS; CDR2 reads YYNGEE. CDR3 in DNA: TGTGCCAGCAGCGTCCCTGGCCCGGGAGGGTACACAGATACGCAGTATTTT. Translating it yields CASSVPGPGGYTDTQYF.

The chain recombines TRBV25-1 with TRBJ1-5; maybe TRBD1 (6 bases). With 2 bases removed from V and 5 bases from J, the gap between germline ends came to 10 bases. CDR1 and CDR2 (germline): MGHDK, SYGVNS. The length of the CDR3 is 14 residues. The CDR3 DNA sequence: TGTGCCAGCAGTGAAGGGGGGGCGCATCAGCCCCAGCATTTT. Amino acids: CASSEGGAHQPQHF.

This clonotype was detected a few times. The rearrangement links TRBV5-1 to TRBJ2-1; TRBD2 matches 11 bases. With V trimmed by 5 bases and J by 8 bases, 9 bases remained unmatched. From germline, CDR1 is SGHRS and CDR2 YFSETQ. The CDR3 is 15 residues long. For the CDR3, the DNA is TGCGCCAGCAGTCGAACTAGCGGGAGTTTCGATGAGCAGTTCTTC. Its protein is CASSRTSGSFDEQFF.

The genes are TRBV7-3 and TRBJ2-3, with no clear D. The CDR3 runs 13 residues. Trimming took 4 bases from V and 2 from J, leaving 7 bases between them. CDR1 and CDR2 (germline): SGHTA, FQGTGA. CDR3 sequence: CASSSTFTDTQYF. The CDR3 coding sequence is TGTGCCAGCAGCTCTACATTCACAGATACGCAGTATTTT.

This chain connects TRBV29-1 to TRBJ2-2; the D gene could be TRBD1 or TRBD2 (5 bases each). Germline-derived CDR1 and CDR2 are SQVTM and ANQGSEA. Trimming stripped 1 base from V and 5 bases from J, with 14 bases between. The CDR3 loop spans 15 amino acids. Written as DNA, the CDR3 is TGCAGCGTTGAAGGAGGACGGGGACCAACCGGGGAGCTGTTTTTT. It translates to CSVEGGRGPTGELFF.

This clonotype was found a few times. J is TRBJ1-5 and V is TRBV12-3 or TRBV12-4; TRBD1 matches 7 bases. V was pared by 1 base and J by 6 bases, with 6 bases of the junction left unmatched. This CDR3 is 15 amino acids long. The CDR3 DNA is TGTGCCAGCAGTTTAGGAGACAGGGTTCGTCAGCCCCAGCATTTT. It is translated as CASSLGDRVRQPQHF.

The chain couples TRBV5-1 to TRBJ2-1; D gene ambiguous. CDR1 and CDR2 from the germline V gene are SGHRS and YFSETQ. Trimming took off 0 bases at V and 15 bases at J, with 13 bases between the two ends. The CDR3 length is 12 residues. CDR3 region: CASSLDRYDPFF. The CDR3 DNA reads TGCGCCAGCAGCTTGGACAGATATGACCCGTTCTTC.

V is TRBV5-6 and J is TRBJ1-2; TRBD1 might be the D (5 bases). Between the trimmed V and J ends, which lost 4 bases and 4 bases, there was a span of 14 bases. Germline CDR1 is SGHDT and CDR2 is YYEEEE. This CDR3 region has 14 residues. Here the CDR3 DNA reads TGTGCCAGCAGCCCGCGTCCAGGGTTCTATGGCTACACCTTC. Its protein is CASSPRPGFYGYTF.

V usage is TRBV7-9 and J usage is TRBJ1-2; no definite D call. The CDR3 loop spans 13 amino acids. V dropped 6 bases and J dropped 4 bases, with 12 bases sitting between them. Germline CDR1 reads SEHNR; CDR2 reads FQNEAQ (reference sequence). This CDR3 is CASRDSAIYGYTF. The CDR3 coding sequence is TGTGCCAGCAGGGATTCTGCAATCTATGGCTACACCTTC.

This clonotype appeared a few times. The chain uses TRBV3-1 and TRBJ2-5; 9 bases are a match to TRBD2. CDR1 and CDR2 (germline): LGHDT, YNNKEL (reference sequence). V lost 4 bases, J lost 0 bases, and 3 bases stayed unmatched. The CDR3 is 15 residues long. In DNA form, the CDR3 reads TGTGCCAGCAGCCTCCAGCGGGGGGACCAAGAGACCCAGTACTTC. It is translated as CASSLQRGDQETQYF.

This clonotype was observed a few times. The chain joins TRBV9 to TRBJ2-3; D perhaps matches TRBD2 (5 bases). This CDR3 has 16 residues. V was shortened by 0 bases and J by 1 base, with 12 bases between the two germline ends. Germline CDR1 and CDR2: SGDLS and YYNGEE. In DNA form, the CDR3 reads TGTGCCAGCAGCGTAGTGGAGGTAGCTGGCACAGATACGCAGTATTTT. Protein sequence: CASSVVEVAGTDTQYF.

The chain has TRBV7-9 and TRBJ2-1, with D possibly called TRBD1 or TRBD2 (5 bases each). Trimming took 2 bases from V and 10 from J, leaving 9 bases between them. The length of the CDR3 is 12 residues. CDR1 and CDR2 (germline): SEHNR, FQNEAQ (reference sequence). The CDR3 DNA reads as TGTGCCAGCAGCTTATCCGAGGGGGAGCAGTTCTTC. Its protein product is CASSLSEGEQFF.

The V call is TRBV20-1, the J call TRBJ1-2; D may be TRBD1 (5 bases). CDR3 length: 13 amino acids. V was trimmed by 2 bases and J by 8 bases, leaving 15 bases between them. Per germline, CDR1 DFQATT and CDR2 SNEGSKA (reference sequence). CDR3 sequence: CSARNTGGPGYTF. The CDR3 nucleotides read TGCAGTGCTAGAAATACAGGTGGGCCCGGCTACACCTTC.

The chain combines TRBV28 with TRBJ2-2; 15 bases match TRBD2. Trimming at V came to 7 bases and at J to 13 bases, leaving 10 bases not matched to a gene. This CDR3 spans 15 amino acids. Germline V CDR1 and CDR2: MDHEN, SYDVKM. The chain's CDR3 is CASNIGGLAGGLLFF. DNA for the CDR3: TGTGCCAGCAATATAGGGGGACTAGCGGGAGGCCTGCTGTTTTTT. The whole variable domain, filled in from reference TRBV28 and TRBJ2-2, reads DVKVTQSSRYLVKRTGEKVFLECVQDMDHENMFWYRQDPGLGLRLIYFSYDVKMKEKGDIPEGYSVSREKKERFSLILESASTNQTSMYLCASNIGGLAGGLLFFGEGSRLTVL.

This clonotype occurred a few times. The CDR3 spells CSAVMTSDYGYTF. The CDR3 nucleotides read TGCAGTGCGGTTATGACTTCCGACTATGGCTACACCTTC. The chain has TRBV20-1 and TRBJ1-2; D is ambiguous. V lost 6 bases, J lost 3 bases, and 14 bases lay in between. The CDR3 sequence is 13 residues long. Germline CDR1 reads DFQATT; CDR2 reads SNEGSKA (reference sequence).